The T cell receptor beta chain described here comes from a study of blood T cell repertoires in COVID-19. The overall study: Sites in the United States, Italy and Spain provided acute and convalescent COVID-19 samples.

Generated by immunoSEQ multiplex PCR, the TCRdb table keeps only in-frame clones and is missing some. The data hold about 210,000 clones, with about 88% observed a single time. The CDR3 extends over 12 amino acids. V dropped 3 bases and J dropped 6 bases, with 8 bases sitting between them. Per germline, CDR1 MDHEN and CDR2 SYDVKM. This receptor was identified in a man between 65 and 85 years old with acute or convalescent COVID-19. The chain couples TRBV28 to TRBJ1-2; TRBD1 is a possible D gene (5 bases). The sequenced material came from peripheral blood. CDR3 DNA sequence: TGTGCCAGCAGTTTGGTCAGGGATGGCTACACCTTC. Protein: CASSLVRDGYTF.